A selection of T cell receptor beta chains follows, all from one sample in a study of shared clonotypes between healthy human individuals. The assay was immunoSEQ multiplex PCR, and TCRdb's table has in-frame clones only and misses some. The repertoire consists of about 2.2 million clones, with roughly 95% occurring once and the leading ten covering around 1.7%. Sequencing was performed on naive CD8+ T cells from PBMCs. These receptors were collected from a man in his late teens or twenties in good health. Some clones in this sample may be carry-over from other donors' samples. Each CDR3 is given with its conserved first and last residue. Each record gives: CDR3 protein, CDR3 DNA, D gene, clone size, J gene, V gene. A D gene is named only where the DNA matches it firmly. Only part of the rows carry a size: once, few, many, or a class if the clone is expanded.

cdr3_aa: CASSPEGNEQFF; cdr3_nt: TGTGCCAGCAGCCCCGAGGGTAATGAGCAGTTCTTC; d_call: -; clone_size: -; j_call: TRBJ2-1; v_call: TRBV5-6
cdr3_aa: CASSYLAGGPREQFF; cdr3_nt: TGTGCCAGCAGCTACCTAGCGGGAGGGCCACGTGAGCAGTTCTTC; d_call: TRBD2; clone_size: -; j_call: TRBJ2-1; v_call: TRBV5-6
cdr3_aa: CASSPNREGKEQYF; cdr3_nt: TGCGCCAGCAGTCCCAATAGGGAGGGTAAGGAGCAGTACTTC; d_call: TRBD2; clone_size: -; j_call: TRBJ2-7; v_call: TRBV5-1
cdr3_aa: CASRRGGDEQFF; cdr3_nt: TGTGCCAGCCGACGGGGAGGGGATGAGCAGTTCTTC; d_call: TRBD2; clone_size: -; j_call: TRBJ2-1; v_call: TRBV5-4
cdr3_aa: CASSLPRRATNEKLFF; cdr3_nt: TGTGCCAGCAGCTTACCCAGAAGAGCAACTAATGAAAAACTGTTTTTT; d_call: -; clone_size: -; j_call: TRBJ1-4; v_call: TRBV7-8
cdr3_aa: CASSPGLVADYGYTF; cdr3_nt: TGTGCCAGTAGTCCCGGACTGGTGGCAGACTATGGCTACACCTTC; d_call: -; clone_size: -; j_call: TRBJ1-2; v_call: TRBV19
cdr3_aa: CASSYLTAVEGDEQYF; cdr3_nt: TGTGCCAGCAGTTACCTCACCGCTGTCGAGGGCGACGAGCAGTACTTC; d_call: -; clone_size: -; j_call: TRBJ2-7; v_call: TRBV6-6
cdr3_aa: CASSPTPRTGSSYNEQFF; cdr3_nt: TGCGCCAGCAGCCCGACGCCCCGGACTGGCAGCTCCTACAATGAGCAGTTCTTC; d_call: -; clone_size: -; j_call: TRBJ2-1; v_call: TRBV5-1
cdr3_aa: CASSDSGYYNEQFF; cdr3_nt: TGTGCCAGCAGTGATAGCGGATACTACAATGAGCAGTTCTTC; d_call: -; clone_size: -; j_call: TRBJ2-1; v_call: TRBV28
cdr3_aa: CASSHRRGPGANVLTF; cdr3_nt: TGTGCCAGCAGTCACAGGAGGGGGCCTGGGGCCAACGTCCTGACTTTC; d_call: -; clone_size: -; j_call: TRBJ2-6; v_call: TRBV27
cdr3_aa: CASRRYSALVYEQYF; cdr3_nt: TGTGCCAGCCGACGATATAGTGCCTTGGTCTACGAGCAGTACTTC; d_call: -; clone_size: -; j_call: TRBJ2-7; v_call: TRBV27
cdr3_aa: CASRIFRQLYNEQFF; cdr3_nt: TGTGCCAGCAGAATATTCAGACAACTGTACAATGAGCAGTTCTTC; d_call: -; clone_size: -; j_call: TRBJ2-1; v_call: TRBV28
cdr3_aa: CASTPFSGSTYEQYF; cdr3_nt: TGTGCCAGCACCCCTTTTTCGGGCAGCACCTACGAGCAGTACTTC; d_call: -; clone_size: -; j_call: TRBJ2-7; v_call: TRBV9
cdr3_aa: CASSRLASKSYEQYF; cdr3_nt: TGTGCCAGCAGCCGGCTGGCTAGCAAATCCTACGAGCAGTACTTC; d_call: -; clone_size: -; j_call: TRBJ2-7; v_call: TRBV5-6
cdr3_aa: CASSLYLRGEGYTF; cdr3_nt: TGTGCCAGCAGTTTATACCTTCGGGGTGAAGGCTACACCTTC; d_call: -; clone_size: -; j_call: TRBJ1-2; v_call: TRBV28
cdr3_aa: CASRRRMETQYF; cdr3_nt: TGTGCCAGCAGACGGAGGATGGAGACCCAGTACTTC; d_call: -; clone_size: once; j_call: TRBJ2-5; v_call: TRBV2
cdr3_aa: CASSLSKDNEQFF; cdr3_nt: TGTGCCAGCAGTTTATCGAAGGACAATGAGCAGTTCTTC; d_call: -; clone_size: -; j_call: TRBJ2-1; v_call: TRBV27
cdr3_aa: CASSLGAGRWGQTLTEQFF; cdr3_nt: TGTGCCAGCAGCTTAGGGGCTGGACGTTGGGGACAGACCTTAACTGAGCAGTTCTTC; d_call: TRBD1; clone_size: -; j_call: TRBJ2-1; v_call: TRBV11-2
cdr3_aa: CASSATTSGRAHLYNEQFF; cdr3_nt: TGTGCCAGCAGTGCGACGACTAGCGGGAGGGCACATCTCTACAATGAGCAGTTCTTC; d_call: TRBD2; clone_size: -; j_call: TRBJ2-1; v_call: TRBV6-1
cdr3_aa: CAWSAPGTGYEQYF; cdr3_nt: TGTGCCTGGAGTGCCCCCGGGACAGGGTACGAGCAGTACTTC; d_call: TRBD1; clone_size: -; j_call: TRBJ2-7; v_call: TRBV30
cdr3_aa: CASSVWTGYRETQYF; cdr3_nt: TGTGCCAGCAGCGTGTGGACAGGCTACCGAGAGACCCAGTACTTC; d_call: TRBD1; clone_size: -; j_call: TRBJ2-5; v_call: TRBV9
cdr3_aa: CASSERQGPAGELFF; cdr3_nt: TGTGCCAGCAGTGAAAGACAGGGCCCAGCCGGGGAGCTGTTTTTT; d_call: TRBD1; clone_size: -; j_call: TRBJ2-2; v_call: TRBV2
cdr3_aa: CASSDSFRTGLGEAFF; cdr3_nt: TGTGCCAGCAGCGATTCCTTCCGGACAGGGTTAGGTGAAGCTTTCTTT; d_call: TRBD1; clone_size: -; j_call: TRBJ1-1; v_call: TRBV7-8
cdr3_aa: CASSFSGGDYEQYF; cdr3_nt: TGTGCCAGCAGCTTCTCGGGCGGAGATTACGAGCAGTACTTC; d_call: -; clone_size: -; j_call: TRBJ2-7; v_call: TRBV11-2
cdr3_aa: CASSLRVNYGYTF; cdr3_nt: TGTGCCAGCAGTTTAAGGGTTAACTATGGCTACACCTTC; d_call: -; clone_size: -; j_call: TRBJ1-2; v_call: TRBV27
cdr3_aa: CASSEYKGGGNQPQHF; cdr3_nt: TGTGCCAGCAGTGAATACAAGGGTGGAGGCAATCAGCCCCAGCATTTT; d_call: -; clone_size: -; j_call: TRBJ1-5; v_call: TRBV6-1
cdr3_aa: CASSWRGTTEAFF; cdr3_nt: TGTGCCAGCAGTTGGCGGGGCACCACTGAAGCTTTCTTT; d_call: -; clone_size: -; j_call: TRBJ1-1; v_call: TRBV27
cdr3_aa: CASSPLPGLAGKSNEQFF; cdr3_nt: TGTGCCAGCAGCCCATTACCCGGACTAGCGGGAAAGTCAAATGAGCAGTTCTTC; d_call: TRBD2; clone_size: -; j_call: TRBJ2-1; v_call: TRBV7-8
cdr3_aa: CSVGDSTSGANVLTF; cdr3_nt: TGCAGCGTGGGGGACAGTACCTCTGGGGCCAACGTCCTGACTTTC; d_call: TRBD1; clone_size: -; j_call: TRBJ2-6; v_call: TRBV29-1
cdr3_aa: CASSTEKGPLQETQYF; cdr3_nt: TGTGCCAGCAGCACTGAAAAAGGGCCACTCCAAGAGACCCAGTACTTC; d_call: -; clone_size: -; j_call: TRBJ2-5; v_call: TRBV7-9
cdr3_aa: CASSYVGSPLHF; cdr3_nt: TGTGCCAGCAGTTACGTCGGCTCACCCCTCCACTTT; d_call: -; clone_size: -; j_call: TRBJ1-6; v_call: TRBV6-6
cdr3_aa: CASSLDARVFNQPQHF; cdr3_nt: TGTGCCAGCAGCTTAGACGCGAGGGTCTTCAATCAGCCCCAGCATTTT; d_call: -; clone_size: once; j_call: TRBJ1-5; v_call: TRBV7-8
cdr3_aa: CASSVEGNEQFF; cdr3_nt: TGTGCCAGCAGCGTAGAGGGCAATGAGCAGTTCTTC; d_call: -; clone_size: -; j_call: TRBJ2-1; v_call: TRBV9
cdr3_aa: CASILFPPKRDRTNYGYTF; cdr3_nt: TGTGCCAGCATCCTTTTCCCACCAAAACGGGACAGGACTAACTATGGCTACACCTTC; d_call: -; clone_size: -; j_call: TRBJ1-2; v_call: TRBV12-1
cdr3_aa: CASSQRQGALEETQYF; cdr3_nt: TGTGCCAGCAGCCAAAGACAGGGGGCGTTGGAAGAGACCCAGTACTTC; d_call: TRBD1; clone_size: -; j_call: TRBJ2-5; v_call: TRBV7-9
cdr3_aa: CASNTWGGVTDTQYF; cdr3_nt: TGTGCCAGCAACACTTGGGGGGGCGTCACAGATACGCAGTATTTT; d_call: -; clone_size: -; j_call: TRBJ2-3; v_call: TRBV9
cdr3_aa: CASTRLAGGSETQYF; cdr3_nt: TGTGCCAGCACCCGACTAGCGGGAGGGTCAGAGACCCAGTACTTC; d_call: TRBD2; clone_size: -; j_call: TRBJ2-5; v_call: TRBV27
cdr3_aa: CASSQEVRGYEQYF; cdr3_nt: TGTGCCAGCAGCCAAGAAGTCAGGGGTTACGAGCAGTACTTC; d_call: -; clone_size: once; j_call: TRBJ2-7; v_call: TRBV14
cdr3_aa: CASSRDRGYEQYF; cdr3_nt: TGTGCCAGCAGTCGGGACAGGGGGTACGAGCAGTACTTC; d_call: TRBD1; clone_size: -; j_call: TRBJ2-7; v_call: TRBV28
cdr3_aa: CSVWDGYEQYF; cdr3_nt: TGCAGCGTCTGGGACGGATACGAGCAGTACTTC; d_call: -; clone_size: -; j_call: TRBJ2-7; v_call: TRBV29-1
cdr3_aa: CSADLGRGTEAFF; cdr3_nt: TGCAGCGCCGATCTTGGGAGGGGCACTGAAGCTTTCTTT; d_call: -; clone_size: -; j_call: TRBJ1-1; v_call: TRBV29-1
cdr3_aa: CSARDTGFEIF; cdr3_nt: TGCAGTGCTAGAGATACGGGCTTCGAGATCTTC; d_call: -; clone_size: -; j_call: TRBJ2-7; v_call: TRBV20-1